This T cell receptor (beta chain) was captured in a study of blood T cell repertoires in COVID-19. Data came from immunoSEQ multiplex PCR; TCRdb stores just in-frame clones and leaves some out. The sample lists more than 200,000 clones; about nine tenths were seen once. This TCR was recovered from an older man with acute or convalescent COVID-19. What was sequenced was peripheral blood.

The DNA for the CDR3 is TGCAGCGGGACAGGGGGCGCGAACACTGAAGCTTTCTTT. Translating gives CSGTGGANTEAFF. This chain joins TRBV29-1 and TRBJ1-1; 11 bases are shared with TRBD1. There are 13 residues in the CDR3. CDR1 and CDR2 (germline): SQVTM, ANQGSEA. The junction had 2 bases not matched to a gene; V was cut back by 7 bases and J by 1 base.